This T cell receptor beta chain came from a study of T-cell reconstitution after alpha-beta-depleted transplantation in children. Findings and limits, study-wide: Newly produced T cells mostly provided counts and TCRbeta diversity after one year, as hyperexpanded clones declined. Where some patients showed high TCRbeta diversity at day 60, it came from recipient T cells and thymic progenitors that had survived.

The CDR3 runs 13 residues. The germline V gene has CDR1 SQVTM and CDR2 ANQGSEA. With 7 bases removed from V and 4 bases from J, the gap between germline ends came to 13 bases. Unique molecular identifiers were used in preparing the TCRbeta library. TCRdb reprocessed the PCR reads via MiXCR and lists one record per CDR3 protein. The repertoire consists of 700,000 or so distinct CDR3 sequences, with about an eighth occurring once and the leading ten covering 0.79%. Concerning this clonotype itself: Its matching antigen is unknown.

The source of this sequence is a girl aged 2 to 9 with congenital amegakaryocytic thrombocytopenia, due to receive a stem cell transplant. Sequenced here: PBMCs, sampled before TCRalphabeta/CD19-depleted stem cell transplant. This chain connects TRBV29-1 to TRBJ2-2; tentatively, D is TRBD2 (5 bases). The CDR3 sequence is CSGRVAGTGELFF. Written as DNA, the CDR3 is TGCAGCGGTAGGGTGGCGGGCACCGGGGAGCTGTTTTTT.